This TCR beta chain was recovered during a study of human T cells and chemical hapten exposure. Across the whole study: The study lasted 20 to 25 weeks, and patients were dosed weekly with diphenylcyclopropenone on the scalp throughout. Minor volume differences among pooled libraries chiefly drove per-sample TCR yield variation.

The time point denotes: patch test 1, 2 weeks after DPC sensitization. Regarding treatment: therapeutic diphenylcyclopropenone sensitization with weekly scalp DPC. TCRdb reanalysed the RACE reads using MiXCR and keeps one entry per CDR3 protein. The table lists roughly 180,000 distinct CDR3 sequences, around 20% of them singletons. This CDR3 contains 12 residues. Trimming cost V 7 bases and J 6 bases; bases outside gene matches: 8. From germline, CDR1 is SQVTM and CDR2 ANQGSEA. The sample in question was whole blood, obtained in connection with sensitization to the hapten diphenylcyclopropenone (DPC). This TCR was recovered from a woman aged 45-59 years with alopecia areata. Some clones in this sample may be carry-over from other donors' samples. This chain connects TRBV29-1 to TRBJ2-7, with TRBD1 matching over 8 bases. As DNA, the CDR3 is TGCAGCGCCTCAGGGGGCAATCGCGAGCAGTACTTC. Translating it yields CSASGGNREQYF.